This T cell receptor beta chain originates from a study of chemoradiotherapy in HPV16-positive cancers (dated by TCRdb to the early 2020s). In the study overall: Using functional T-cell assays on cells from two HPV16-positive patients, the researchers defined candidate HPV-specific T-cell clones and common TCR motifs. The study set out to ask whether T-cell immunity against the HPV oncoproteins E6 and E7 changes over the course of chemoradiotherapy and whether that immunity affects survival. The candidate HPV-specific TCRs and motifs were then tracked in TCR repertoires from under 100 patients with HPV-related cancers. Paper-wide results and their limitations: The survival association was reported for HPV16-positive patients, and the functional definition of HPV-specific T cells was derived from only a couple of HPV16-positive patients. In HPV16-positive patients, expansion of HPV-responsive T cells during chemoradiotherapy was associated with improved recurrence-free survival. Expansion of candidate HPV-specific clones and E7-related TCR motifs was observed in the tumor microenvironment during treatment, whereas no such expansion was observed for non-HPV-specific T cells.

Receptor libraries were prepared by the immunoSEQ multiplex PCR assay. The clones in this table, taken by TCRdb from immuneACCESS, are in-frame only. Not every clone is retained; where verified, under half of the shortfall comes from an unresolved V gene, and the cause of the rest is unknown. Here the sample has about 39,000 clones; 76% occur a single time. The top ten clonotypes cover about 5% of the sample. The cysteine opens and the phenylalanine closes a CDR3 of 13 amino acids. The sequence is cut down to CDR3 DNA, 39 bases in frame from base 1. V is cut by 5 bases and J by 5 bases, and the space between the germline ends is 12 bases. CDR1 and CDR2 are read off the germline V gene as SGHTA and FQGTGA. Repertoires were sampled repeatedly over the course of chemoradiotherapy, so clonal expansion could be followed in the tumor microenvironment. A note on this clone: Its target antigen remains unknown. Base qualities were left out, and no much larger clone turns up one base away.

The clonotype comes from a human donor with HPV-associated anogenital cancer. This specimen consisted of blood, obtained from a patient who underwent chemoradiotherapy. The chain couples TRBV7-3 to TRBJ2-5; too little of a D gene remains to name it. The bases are TGTGCCAGCAGCCAACGGGCGATGGAGACCCAGTACTTC. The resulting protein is CASSQRAMETQYF.